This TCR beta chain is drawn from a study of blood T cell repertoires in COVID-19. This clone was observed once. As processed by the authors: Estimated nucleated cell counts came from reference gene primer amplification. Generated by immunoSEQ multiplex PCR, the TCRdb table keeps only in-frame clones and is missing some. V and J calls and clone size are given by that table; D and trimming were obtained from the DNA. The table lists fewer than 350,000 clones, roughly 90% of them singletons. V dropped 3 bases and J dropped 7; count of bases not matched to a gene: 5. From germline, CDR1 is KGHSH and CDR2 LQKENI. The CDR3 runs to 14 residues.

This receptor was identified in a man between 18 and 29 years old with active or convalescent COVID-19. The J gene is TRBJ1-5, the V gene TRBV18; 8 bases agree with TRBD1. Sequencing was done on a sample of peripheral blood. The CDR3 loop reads CASSPDRGEQPQHF. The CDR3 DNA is TGTGCCAGCTCACCCGACAGGGGCGAACAGCCCCAGCATTTT. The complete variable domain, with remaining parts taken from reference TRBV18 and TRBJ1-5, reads NAGVMQNPRHLVRRRGQEARLRCSPMKGHSHVYWYRQLPEEGLKFMVYLQKENIIDESGMPKERFSAEFPKEGPSILRIQQVVRGDSAAYFCASSPDRGEQPQHFGDGTRLSIL.